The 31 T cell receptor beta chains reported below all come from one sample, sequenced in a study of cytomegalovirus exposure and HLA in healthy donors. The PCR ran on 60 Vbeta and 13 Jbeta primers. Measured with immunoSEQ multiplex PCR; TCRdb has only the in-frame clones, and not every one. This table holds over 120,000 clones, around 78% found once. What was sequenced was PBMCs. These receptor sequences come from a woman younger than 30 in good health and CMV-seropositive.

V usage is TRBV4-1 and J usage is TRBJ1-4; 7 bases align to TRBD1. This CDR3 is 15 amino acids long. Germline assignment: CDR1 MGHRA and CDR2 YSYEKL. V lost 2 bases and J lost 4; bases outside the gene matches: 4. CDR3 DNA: TGCGCCAGCAGCCAACCGGGACAGAGTAATGAAAAACTGTTTTTT. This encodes CASSQPGQSNEKLFF.

The CDR3 region has the DNA TGTGCCAGCAAGAAAACCGGGGCTCAGGGGATCGAGCAGTACTTC. This gives the protein CASKKTGAQGIEQYF. The chain is built from TRBV28 and TRBJ2-7; TRBD1 might be the D (6 bases). CDR1 is MDHEN and CDR2 is SYDVKM in the germline V gene. With 7 bases removed from V and 6 bases from J, the gap between germline ends came to 22 bases. The CDR3 has 15 residues. The entire variable domain, with the rest obtained from reference TRBV28 and TRBJ2-7, is as follows: DVKVTQSSRYLVKRTGEKVFLECVQDMDHENMFWYRQDPGLGLRLIYFSYDVKMKEKGDIPEGYSVSREKKERFSLILESASTNQTSMYLCASKKTGAQGIEQYFGPGTRLTVT.

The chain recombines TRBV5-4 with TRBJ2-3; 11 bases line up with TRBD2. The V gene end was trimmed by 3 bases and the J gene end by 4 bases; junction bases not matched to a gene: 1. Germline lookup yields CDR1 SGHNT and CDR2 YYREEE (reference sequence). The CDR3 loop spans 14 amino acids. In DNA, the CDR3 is TGTGCCAGCAGCTGGACTAGCGGGTCAGATACGCAGTATTTT. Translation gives CASSWTSGSDTQYF. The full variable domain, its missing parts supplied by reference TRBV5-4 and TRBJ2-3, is ETGVTQSPTHLIKTRGQQVTLRCSSQSGHNTVSWYQQALGQGPQFIFQYYREEENGRGNFPPRFSGLQFPNYSSELNVNALELDDSALYLCASSWTSGSDTQYFGPGTRLTVL.

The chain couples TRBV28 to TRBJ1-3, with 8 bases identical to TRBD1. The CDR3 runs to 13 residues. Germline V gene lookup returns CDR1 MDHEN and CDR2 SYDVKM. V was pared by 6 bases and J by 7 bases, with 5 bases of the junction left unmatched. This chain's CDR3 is CASRTTGGNTIYF. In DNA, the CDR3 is TGTGCCAGCAGGACTACAGGGGGGAACACCATATATTTT. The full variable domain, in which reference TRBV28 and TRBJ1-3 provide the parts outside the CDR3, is DVKVTQSSRYLVKRTGEKVFLECVQDMDHENMFWYRQDPGLGLRLIYFSYDVKMKEKGDIPEGYSVSREKKERFSLILESASTNQTSMYLCASRTTGGNTIYFGEGSWLTVV.

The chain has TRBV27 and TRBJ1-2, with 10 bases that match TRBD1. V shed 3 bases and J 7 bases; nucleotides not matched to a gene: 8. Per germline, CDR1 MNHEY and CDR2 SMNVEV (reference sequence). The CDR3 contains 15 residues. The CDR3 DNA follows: TGTGCCAGCAGTTTTTTGTCCAGGACAGGGGGTGGCTACACCTTC. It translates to CASSFLSRTGGGYTF.

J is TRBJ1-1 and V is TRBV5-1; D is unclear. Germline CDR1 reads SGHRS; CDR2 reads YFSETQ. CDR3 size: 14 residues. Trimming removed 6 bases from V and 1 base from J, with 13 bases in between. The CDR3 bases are TGCGCCAGCATGGCGGACTTCTCGAACACTGAAGCTTTCTTT. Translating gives CASMADFSNTEAFF. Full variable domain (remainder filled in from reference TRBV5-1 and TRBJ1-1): KAGVTQTPRYLIKTRGQQVTLSCSPISGHRSVSWYQQTPGQGLQFLFEYFSETQRNKGNFPGRFSGRQFSNSRSEMNVSTLELGDSALYLCASMADFSNTEAFFGQGTRLTVV.

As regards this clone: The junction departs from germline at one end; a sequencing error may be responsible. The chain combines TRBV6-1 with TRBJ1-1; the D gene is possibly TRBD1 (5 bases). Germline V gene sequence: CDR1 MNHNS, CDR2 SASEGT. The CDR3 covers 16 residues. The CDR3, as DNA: TGTGCCAGCAGTGAAAACGCGGAGACAGTCCCAACAACAACACGCTTT. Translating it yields CASSENAETVPTTTRF.

The CDR3: CASSLEVQAANTEAFF. CDR3 bases: TGCGCCAGCAGCCTCGAGGTCCAAGCTGCGAACACTGAAGCTTTCTTT. J is TRBJ1-1 and V is TRBV5-1; unclear D gene. The CDR3 contains 16 residues. Trimming took off 4 bases at V and 1 base at J, with 17 bases between the two ends. Germline values: CDR1 SGHRS, CDR2 YFSETQ.

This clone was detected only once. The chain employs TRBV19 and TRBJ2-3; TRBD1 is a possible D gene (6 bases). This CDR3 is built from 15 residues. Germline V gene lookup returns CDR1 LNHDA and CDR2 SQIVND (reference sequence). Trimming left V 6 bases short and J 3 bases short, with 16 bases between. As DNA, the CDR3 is TGTGCCAGTAGGCTGATGTGGACAGAAACAGATACGCAGTATTTT. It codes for CASRLMWTETDTQYF.

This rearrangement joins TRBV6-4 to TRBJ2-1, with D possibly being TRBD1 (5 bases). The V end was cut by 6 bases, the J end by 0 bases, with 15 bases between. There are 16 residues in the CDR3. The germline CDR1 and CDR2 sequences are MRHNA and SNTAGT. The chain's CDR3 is CASRPDSASSYNEQFF. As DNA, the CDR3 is TGTGCCAGCAGACCCGACAGTGCCAGCTCCTACAATGAGCAGTTCTTC.

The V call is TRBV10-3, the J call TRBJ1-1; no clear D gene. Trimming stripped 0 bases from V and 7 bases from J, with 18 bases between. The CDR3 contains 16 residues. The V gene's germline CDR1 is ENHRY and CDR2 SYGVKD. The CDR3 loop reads CAISESADPREHEAFF. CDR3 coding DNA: TGTGCCATCAGTGAGTCGGCAGACCCACGGGAACATGAAGCTTTCTTT.

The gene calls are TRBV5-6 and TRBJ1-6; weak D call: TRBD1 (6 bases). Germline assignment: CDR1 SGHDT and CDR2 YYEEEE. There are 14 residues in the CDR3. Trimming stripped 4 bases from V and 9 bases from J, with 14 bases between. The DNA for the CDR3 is TGTGCCAGCAGCGATTACAGGGATCCTTCACCCCTCCACTTT. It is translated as CASSDYRDPSPLHF.

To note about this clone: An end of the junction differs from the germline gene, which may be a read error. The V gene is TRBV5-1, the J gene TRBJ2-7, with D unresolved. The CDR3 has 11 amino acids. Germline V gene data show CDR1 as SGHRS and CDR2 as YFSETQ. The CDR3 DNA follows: TGCGCCAGCAGTGGCGGCCCTGTAATTCACTTC. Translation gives CASSGGPVIHF.

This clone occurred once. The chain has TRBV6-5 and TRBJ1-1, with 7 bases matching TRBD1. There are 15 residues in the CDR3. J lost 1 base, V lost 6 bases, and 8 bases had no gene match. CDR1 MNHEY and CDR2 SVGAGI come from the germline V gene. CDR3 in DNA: TGTGCCAGCAGCCAAGGGCGGACAGGGAACACTGAAGCTTTCTTT. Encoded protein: CASSQGRTGNTEAFF.

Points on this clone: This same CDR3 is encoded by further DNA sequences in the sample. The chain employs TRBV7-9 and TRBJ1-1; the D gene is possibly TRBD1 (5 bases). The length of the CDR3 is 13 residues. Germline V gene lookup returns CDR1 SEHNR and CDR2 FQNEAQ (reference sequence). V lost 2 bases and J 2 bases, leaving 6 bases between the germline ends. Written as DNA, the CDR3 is TGTGCCAGCAGCTTACAGGGTAACACTGAAGCTTTCTTT. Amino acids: CASSLQGNTEAFF. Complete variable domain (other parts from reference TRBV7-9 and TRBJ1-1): DTGVSQNPRHKITKRGQNVTFRCDPISEHNRLYWYRQTLGQGPEFLTYFQNEAQLEKSRLLSDRFSAERPKGSFSTLEIQRTEQGDSAMYLCASSLQGNTEAFFGQGTRLTVV.

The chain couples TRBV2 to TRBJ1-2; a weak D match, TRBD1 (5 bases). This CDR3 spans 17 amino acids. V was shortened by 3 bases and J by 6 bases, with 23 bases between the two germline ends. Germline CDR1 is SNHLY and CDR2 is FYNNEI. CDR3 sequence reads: CASSDTRSPRRGNGYTF. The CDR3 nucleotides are TGTGCCAGCAGTGATACGAGGAGTCCTCGAAGGGGCAATGGCTACACCTTC.

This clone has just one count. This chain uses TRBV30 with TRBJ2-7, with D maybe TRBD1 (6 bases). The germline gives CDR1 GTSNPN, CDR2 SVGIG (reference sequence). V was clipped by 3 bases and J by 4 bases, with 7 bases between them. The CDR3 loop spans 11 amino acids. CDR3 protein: CAWRQGYEQYF. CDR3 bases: TGTGCCTGGAGACAGGGTTACGAGCAGTACTTC.

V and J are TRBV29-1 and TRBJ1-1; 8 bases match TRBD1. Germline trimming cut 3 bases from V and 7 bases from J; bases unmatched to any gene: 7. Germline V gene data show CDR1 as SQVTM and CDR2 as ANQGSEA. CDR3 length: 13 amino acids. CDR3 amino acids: CSVDTTGALEAFF. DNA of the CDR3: TGCAGCGTTGATACGACAGGGGCCCTTGAAGCTTTCTTT.

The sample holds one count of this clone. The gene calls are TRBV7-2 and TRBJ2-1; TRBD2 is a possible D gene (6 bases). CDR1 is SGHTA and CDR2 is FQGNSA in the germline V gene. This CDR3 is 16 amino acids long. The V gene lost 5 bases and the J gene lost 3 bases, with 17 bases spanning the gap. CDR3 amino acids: CASSPEGTLGYNEQFF. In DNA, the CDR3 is TGTGCCAGCAGCCCAGAAGGGACTCTCGGCTACAATGAGCAGTTCTTC. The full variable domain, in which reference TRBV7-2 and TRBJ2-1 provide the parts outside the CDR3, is GAGVSQSPSNKVTEKGKDVELRCDPISGHTALYWYRQSLGQGLEFLIYFQGNSAPDKSGLPSDRFSAERTGGSVSTLTIQRTQQEDSAVYLCASSPEGTLGYNEQFFGPGTRLTVL.

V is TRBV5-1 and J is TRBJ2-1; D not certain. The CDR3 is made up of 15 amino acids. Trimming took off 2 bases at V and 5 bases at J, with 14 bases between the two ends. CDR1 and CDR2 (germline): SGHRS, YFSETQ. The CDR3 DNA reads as TGCGCCAGCAGCTTTGACCCCGCTAGAAACAATGAGCAGTTCTTC. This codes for CASSFDPARNNEQFF.

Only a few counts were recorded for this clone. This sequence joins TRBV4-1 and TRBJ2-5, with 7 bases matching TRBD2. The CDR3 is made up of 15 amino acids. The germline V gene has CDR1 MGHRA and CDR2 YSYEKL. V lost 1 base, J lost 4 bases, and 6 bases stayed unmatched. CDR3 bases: TGCGCCAGCAGCCAAGGGGGGGGAATAACAGAGACCCAGTACTTC. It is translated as CASSQGGGITETQYF.

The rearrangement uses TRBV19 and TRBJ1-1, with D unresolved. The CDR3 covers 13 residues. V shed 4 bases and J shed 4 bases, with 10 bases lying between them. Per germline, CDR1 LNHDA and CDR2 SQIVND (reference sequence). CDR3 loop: CASSTLRGTEAFF. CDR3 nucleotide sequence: TGTGCCAGTAGTACCCTCCGGGGCACTGAAGCTTTCTTT.

As DNA, the CDR3 is TGTGCCAGCAGCTTGGCCGGTCGGGGGGGCAACACCGGGGAGCTGTTTTTT. Protein sequence: CASSLAGRGGNTGELFF. This chain connects TRBV5-5 to TRBJ2-2, with 8 bases lining up with TRBD2. Germline V gene data show CDR1 as SGHKS and CDR2 as YYEKEE (reference sequence). With 0 bases clipped from V and 2 bases from J, the junction kept 6 bases outside the gene matches. This CDR3 has 17 amino acids.

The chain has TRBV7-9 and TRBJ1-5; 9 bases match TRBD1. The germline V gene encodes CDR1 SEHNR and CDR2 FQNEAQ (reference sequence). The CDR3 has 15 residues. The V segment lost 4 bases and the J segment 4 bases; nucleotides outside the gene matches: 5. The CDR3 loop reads CASSSSTGGNQPQHF. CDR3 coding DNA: TGTGCCAGCAGCTCTTCGACAGGGGGAAATCAGCCCCAGCATTTT.

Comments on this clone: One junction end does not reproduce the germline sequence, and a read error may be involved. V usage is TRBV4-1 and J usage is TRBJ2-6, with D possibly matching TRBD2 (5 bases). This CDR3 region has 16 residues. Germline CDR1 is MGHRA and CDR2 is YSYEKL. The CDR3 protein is CASSEDEGSGANVLTF. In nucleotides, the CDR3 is TGCGCCAGCAGCGAAGATGAGGGCTCTGGGGCCAACGTCCTGACTTTC.

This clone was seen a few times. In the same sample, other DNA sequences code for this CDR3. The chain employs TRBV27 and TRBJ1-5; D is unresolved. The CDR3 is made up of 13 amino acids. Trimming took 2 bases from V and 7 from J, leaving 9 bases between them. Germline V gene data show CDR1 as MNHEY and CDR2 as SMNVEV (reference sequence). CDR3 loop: CASSLRGNQPQHF. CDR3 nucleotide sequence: TGTGCCAGCAGTTTACGAGGGAACCAGCCCCAGCATTTT.

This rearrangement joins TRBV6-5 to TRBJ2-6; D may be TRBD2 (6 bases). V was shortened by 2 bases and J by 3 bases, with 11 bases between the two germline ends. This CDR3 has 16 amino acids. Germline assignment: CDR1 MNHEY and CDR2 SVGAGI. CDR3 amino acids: CASSYRRAGGANVLTF. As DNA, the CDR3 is TGTGCCAGCAGTTACCGGAGGGCTGGTGGGGCCAACGTCCTGACTTTC.

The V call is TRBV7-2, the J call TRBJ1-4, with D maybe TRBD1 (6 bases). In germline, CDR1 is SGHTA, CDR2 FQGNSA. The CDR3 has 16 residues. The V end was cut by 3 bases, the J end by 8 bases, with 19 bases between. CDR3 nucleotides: TGTGCCAGCAGCTTGGCCGGGGGAGGGGGGACGGAAAAACTGTTTTTT. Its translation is CASSLAGGGGTEKLFF.

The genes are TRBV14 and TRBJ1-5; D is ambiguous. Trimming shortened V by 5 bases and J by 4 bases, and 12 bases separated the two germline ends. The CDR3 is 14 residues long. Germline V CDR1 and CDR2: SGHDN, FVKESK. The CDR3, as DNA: TGTGCCAGCAGCGCAAGATCCGGGAATCAGCCCCAGCATTTT. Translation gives CASSARSGNQPQHF.

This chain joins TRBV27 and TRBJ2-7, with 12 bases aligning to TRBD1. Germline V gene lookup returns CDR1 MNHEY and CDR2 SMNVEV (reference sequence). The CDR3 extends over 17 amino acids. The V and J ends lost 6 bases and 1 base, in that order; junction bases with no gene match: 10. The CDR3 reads CASSAGTGGGWSYEQYF. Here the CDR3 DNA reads TGTGCCAGCAGCGCCGGGACAGGGGGCGGTTGGTCCTACGAGCAGTACTTC.

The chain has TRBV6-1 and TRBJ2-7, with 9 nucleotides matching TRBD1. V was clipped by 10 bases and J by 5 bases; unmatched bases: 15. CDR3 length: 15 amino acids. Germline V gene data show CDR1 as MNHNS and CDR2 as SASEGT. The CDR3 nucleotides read TGTGCCACCAGATTTACAGGGGGCAGAATCGACGAGCAGTACTTC. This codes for CATRFTGGRIDEQYF.